One sample yielded the 31 T cell receptor beta chains listed below, sequenced in a study of blood T cell repertoires in COVID-19. Sequencing was performed with immunoSEQ multiplex PCR; in TCRdb, only in-frame clones are kept and a portion is missing. The table shows around 110,000 clones, with around nine tenths occurring only once. The sequencing input was peripheral blood. These receptors all stem from a woman aged 25 to 39 with acute or convalescent COVID-19.

The chain combines TRBV30 with TRBJ2-7; D unresolved. V was cut by 0 bases and J by 2 bases, with 8 bases left in between. CDR3 length equals 13 residues. CDR1 is GTSNPN, CDR2 SVGIG, per germline (reference sequence). CDR3 protein: CAWSVHPAYEQYF. Here the CDR3 DNA reads TGTGCCTGGAGTGTACACCCTGCCTACGAGCAGTACTTC.

The V and J genes are TRBV4-3 and TRBJ2-7; D gene ambiguous. This CDR3 is built from 15 residues. V was trimmed by 1 base and J by 3 bases, leaving 13 bases between them. Germline V gene sequence: CDR1 LGHNA, CDR2 YSLEER. The CDR3 loop is CASSQAGNSGYEQYF. CDR3 DNA sequence: TGCGCCAGCAGCCAAGCTGGCAATTCGGGCTACGAGCAGTACTTC.

J is TRBJ1-5 and V is TRBV4-2; D possibly corresponds to TRBD1 (6 bases). Between the trimmed V and J ends, which lost 2 bases and 3 bases, there was a span of 11 bases. Germline V gives CDR1 LGHNA, CDR2 YNFKEQ. The CDR3 covers 15 residues. The CDR3 sequence is CASSQQGSSNQPQHF. CDR3 nucleotides: TGTGCCAGCAGCCAACAGGGGAGTTCCAATCAGCCCCAGCATTTT.

The chain uses TRBV6-5 and TRBJ2-7; a possible D gene is TRBD1 (5 bases). The CDR3 contains 13 residues. Trimming pared 7 bases from V and 2 bases from J, leaving 12 bases between. Germline CDR1 and CDR2: MNHEY and SVGAGI. This chain's CDR3 is CASTQDRAYEQYF. The CDR3 DNA reads TGTGCCAGCACCCAAGACAGAGCCTACGAGCAGTACTTC.

This clone was detected only once. The chain employs TRBV11-3 and TRBJ2-3; 7 nucleotides match TRBD2. Germline-derived CDR1 and CDR2 are SGHNT and YENEEA. This CDR3 is 15 amino acids long. V was clipped by 5 bases and J by 2 bases; unmatched bases: 7. The CDR3, as DNA: TGTGCCAGCAGCCCGGGAGGAGGATTCACAGATACGCAGTATTTT. Protein product: CASSPGGGFTDTQYF. Full variable domain (remainder filled in from reference TRBV11-3 and TRBJ2-3): EAGVVQSPRYKIIEKKQPVAFWCNPISGHNTLYWYLQNLGQGPELLIRYENEEAVDDSQLPKDRFSAERLKGVDSTLKIQPAELGDSAVYLCASSPGGGFTDTQYFGPGTRLTVL.

V gene TRBV7-9 combines with J gene TRBJ2-5; possibly TRBD2 for D (7 bases). The germline V and J ends were trimmed by 5 bases and 5 bases, with 15 bases remaining between them. The CDR3 covers 14 residues. Germline-derived CDR1 and CDR2 are SEHNR and FQNEAQ (reference sequence). CDR3 amino acids: CASSGRGLGETQYF. CDR3 nucleotides: TGTGCCAGCAGCGGGCGGGGGCTGGGGGAGACCCAGTACTTC.

This chain joins TRBV5-1 and TRBJ1-1; D remains unclear. V was cut by 1 base and J by 0 bases, with 16 bases left in between. This CDR3 has 17 amino acids. Germline assignment: CDR1 SGHRS and CDR2 YFSETQ. Here the CDR3 DNA reads TGCGCCAGCAGCTTGTACGGTGTGGGCAGGATGAACACTGAAGCTTTCTTT. This codes for CASSLYGVGRMNTEAFF.

V and J are TRBV4-2 and TRBJ1-4, with a tentative D call TRBD1 (5 bases). The germline V gene encodes CDR1 LGHNA and CDR2 YNFKEQ. Trimming stripped 2 bases from V and 8 bases from J, with 21 bases between. The CDR3 consists of 17 residues. The CDR3 bases are TGTGCCAGCAGCCAACACCTCCTTAGGGGCGGGGGAGAAAAACTGTTTTTT. It translates to CASSQHLLRGGGEKLFF.

J is TRBJ2-2 and V is TRBV9; D gene ambiguous. V dropped 2 bases and J dropped 1 base, with 12 bases sitting between them. From germline, CDR1 is SGDLS and CDR2 YYNGEE. The CDR3 length is 16 residues. Written as DNA, the CDR3 is TGTGCCAGCAGCGTCCGTGGCGGATTGAACACCGGGGAGCTGTTTTTT. Protein product: CASSVRGGLNTGELFF.

The V call is TRBV18, the J call TRBJ1-1; 8 bases line up with TRBD1. After removal of 3 bases from V and 7 bases from J, the junction contained 13 bases not matched to a gene. Germline V CDR1 and CDR2: KGHSH, LQKENI. There are 16 residues in the CDR3. The CDR3 bases are TGTGCCAGCTCACCCTCTCCCCGGGACAGGTTGGGTGAAGCTTTCTTT. This codes for CASSPSPRDRLGEAFF.

The rearrangement uses TRBV5-4 and TRBJ1-1; 7 nucleotides align to TRBD1. The CDR3 runs to 14 residues. The J segment lost 3 bases and the V segment lost 5 bases, leaving 7 bases of the junction unmatched. The germline V gene has CDR1 SGHNT and CDR2 YYREEE (reference sequence). This CDR3 is CASSQSGGHTEAFF. The CDR3, as DNA: TGTGCCAGCAGTCAATCAGGGGGTCACACTGAAGCTTTCTTT.

A remark on this clone: The sample contains more than one DNA sequence encoding this CDR3. This chain uses TRBV10-2 with TRBJ2-7; D remains unclear. V was trimmed by 2 bases and J by 7 bases, leaving 9 bases between them. The CDR3 sequence is 12 residues long. CDR1 is WSHSY, CDR2 SAAADI, per germline. CDR3 sequence (DNA): TGCGCCAGCAGTGAGCAATCTAGTGAGCAGTACTTC. Translation: CASSEQSSEQYF.

The chain has TRBV27 and TRBJ2-1; tentative D call: TRBD2 (5 bases). The CDR3 extends over 17 amino acids. CDR1 MNHEY and CDR2 SMNVEV come from the germline V gene (reference sequence). Trimming pared 6 bases from V and 5 bases from J, leaving 23 bases between. CDR3 coding DNA: TGTGCCAGCAGGACTTACGCTAGCCAGCGTTTCCACAATGAGCAGTTCTTC. Encoded protein: CASRTYASQRFHNEQFF.

The CDR3 sequence: CASSGGIASTDTQYF. CDR3 in DNA: TGTGCCAGCAGCGGCGGGATAGCCTCCACAGATACGCAGTATTTT. This chain joins TRBV9 and TRBJ2-3; a possible D gene is TRBD2 (6 bases). Trimming removed 3 bases from V and 2 bases from J, with 13 bases in between. CDR3 length equals 15 residues. CDR1 is SGDLS and CDR2 is YYNGEE in the germline V gene.

This clone was seen only once. The genes are TRBV28 and TRBJ2-7; TRBD1 aligns across 9 bases. Trimming took 3 bases from V and 7 from J; bases not matched to a gene: 7. This CDR3 comprises 14 residues. Germline V lookup: CDR1 MDHEN, CDR2 SYDVKM. The CDR3 region is CASSFPGQGEEQYF. CDR3 DNA sequence: TGTGCCAGCAGTTTTCCGGGACAGGGAGAGGAGCAGTACTTC.

The J gene is TRBJ1-2, the V gene TRBV30, with D uncertain. The germline V gene encodes CDR1 GTSNPN and CDR2 SVGIG (reference sequence). This CDR3 has 12 amino acids. Trimming shortened V by 4 bases and J by 2 bases, and 8 bases separated the two germline ends. DNA for the CDR3: TGTGCCTGGAACACCGTCAACTATGGCTACACCTTC. Translation gives CAWNTVNYGYTF.

The chain employs TRBV27 and TRBJ2-7; 8 nucleotides align to TRBD1. Trimming took 4 bases from V and 3 from J; bases not matched to a gene: 5. CDR1 MNHEY and CDR2 SMNVEV come from the germline V gene (reference sequence). CDR3 length: 14 amino acids. The CDR3 spells CASSSRTGYYEQYF. The DNA for the CDR3 is TGTGCCAGCAGTTCCAGGACAGGGTACTACGAGCAGTACTTC.

The chain employs TRBV9 and TRBJ2-1; TRBD2 agrees at 8 bases. This CDR3 has 15 amino acids. Germline V gene lookup returns CDR1 SGDLS and CDR2 YYNGEE. Trimming removed 6 bases from V and 2 bases from J; junction bases left unmatched: 7. CDR3 in DNA: TGTGCCAGCACCCCTAGCGGGCAAACCTACAATGAGCAGTTCTTC. It codes for CASTPSGQTYNEQFF.

The J gene is TRBJ1-1, the V gene TRBV6-2 or TRBV6-3, with a tentative D call TRBD1 (6 bases). Germline values: CDR1 MNHEY, CDR2 SVGEGT. The CDR3 consists of 14 residues. Trimming cost V 4 bases and J 5 bases, with 14 bases left between them. CDR3 sequence (DNA): TGTGCCAGCAGTTTGGGGGCGCAGGGAACTGAAGCTTTCTTT. It is translated as CASSLGAQGTEAFF.

This clone was seen only once. CDR3 coding DNA: TGCGCCAGCAGCCAAGACCACAGGGGGTATGATACCTACGAGCAGTACTTC. The encoded protein is CASSQDHRGYDTYEQYF. The chain recombines TRBV4-1 with TRBJ2-7, with 8 bases matching TRBD1. Per germline, CDR1 MGHRA and CDR2 YSYEKL. This CDR3 region has 17 residues. The trim removed 0 bases at V and 2 bases at J, leaving 9 bases unmatched.

This clone has just one count. The genes are TRBV6-5 and TRBJ2-7; 10 bases agree with TRBD1. The CDR3 is 13 amino acids. Germline V gene lookup returns CDR1 MNHEY and CDR2 SVGAGI. V shed 8 bases and J 2 bases; nucleotides not matched to a gene: 3. The CDR3 spells CASGDRGTYEQYF. CDR3 DNA sequence: TGTGCCAGCGGGGACAGGGGAACCTACGAGCAGTACTTC.

The chain has TRBV29-1 and TRBJ2-3; D might be TRBD2 (6 bases). CDR1 is SQVTM, CDR2 ANQGSEA, per germline. The length of the CDR3 is 13 residues. Trimming cost V 4 bases and J 2 bases, with 10 bases left between them. Here the CDR3 reads CSVARDSTDTQYF. Here the CDR3 DNA reads TGCAGCGTTGCACGGGACTCCACAGATACGCAGTATTTT.

V usage is TRBV27 and J usage is TRBJ2-7, with 7 bases lining up with TRBD2. This CDR3 is 15 amino acids long. Germline V gene lookup returns CDR1 MNHEY and CDR2 SMNVEV (reference sequence). Losses at the gene ends were 5 bases for V and 3 bases for J; bases not matched to a gene: 10. CDR3 sequence reads: CASSRTTSVYYEQYF. The CDR3 nucleotides read TGTGCCAGCAGTCGTACCACTAGCGTTTACTACGAGCAGTACTTC.

The count of this clone is one. This chain uses TRBV6-1 with TRBJ1-5, with 7 bases matching TRBD1. The CDR3 is 17 amino acids. V lost 4 bases to trimming and J lost 0 bases; unmatched junction nucleotides: 9. Per the germline V gene, CDR1 is MNHNS and CDR2 is SASEGT. The CDR3: CASSAGTAGYSNQPQHF. CDR3 coding DNA: TGTGCCAGCAGTGCCGGGACAGCCGGTTATAGCAATCAGCCCCAGCATTTT.

This chain joins TRBV9 and TRBJ2-1; D is perhaps TRBD2 (6 bases). The germline gives CDR1 SGDLS, CDR2 YYNGEE. The CDR3 is made up of 15 amino acids. The V and J ends lost 0 bases and 6 bases respectively, with 13 bases between them. CDR3 nucleotides: TGTGCCAGCAGCGTAGGAGGGAGGTATGGCAATGAGCAGTTCTTC. The encoded protein is CASSVGGRYGNEQFF.

The genes are TRBV6-1 and TRBJ2-5, with 9 bases identical to TRBD1. Germline V gives CDR1 MNHNS, CDR2 SASEGT. The CDR3 has 14 amino acids. Unmatched junction bases numbered 4, after V lost 1 base and J lost 7 bases. CDR3: CASSEGPGQGTQYF. The CDR3, as DNA: TGTGCCAGCAGTGAAGGCCCGGGACAGGGGACCCAGTACTTC.

The chain joins TRBV3-1 (or the pseudogene TRBV3-2) to TRBJ1-2; a weak D match, TRBD1 (6 bases). Germline lookup yields CDR1 LGHDT and CDR2 YNNKEL (reference sequence). Trimming pared 0 bases from V and 8 bases from J, leaving 10 bases between. The CDR3 is made up of 13 amino acids. The CDR3 DNA reads as TGTGCCAGCAGCCAAGATACAGGGATCGGCTACACCTTC. This sequence encodes CASSQDTGIGYTF.

V usage is TRBV12-2 and J usage is TRBJ1-1; TRBD1 was called by the table and not checked on the DNA. TRBV12-2 is designated a pseudogene. The CDR3 length is 14 residues. CDR3 in amino acids: CASRFGTYDTEAFF. CDR3 DNA: TGTGCAAGTCGCTTCGGGACATACGACACTGAAGCTTTCTTT.

J is TRBJ2-3 and V is TRBV7-2; no reliable D call. Per germline, CDR1 SGHTA and CDR2 FQGNSA. Trimming took off 4 bases at V and 0 bases at J, with 14 bases between the two ends. The CDR3 is 16 amino acids. The DNA for the CDR3 is TGTGCCAGCAGCTCACCCCAAACTCCTAGCACAGATACGCAGTATTTT. The encoded protein is CASSSPQTPSTDTQYF. The whole variable domain, remainder taken from reference TRBV7-2 and TRBJ2-3, is GAGVSQSPSNKVTEKGKDVELRCDPISGHTALYWYRQSLGQGLEFLIYFQGNSAPDKSGLPSDRFSAERTGGSVSTLTIQRTQQEDSAVYLCASSSPQTPSTDTQYFGPGTRLTVL.

The CDR3 protein is CASSEVGDTQYF. CDR3 DNA: TGTGCCAGCAGTGAAGTGGGCGATACGCAGTATTTT. The rearrangement uses TRBV6-1 and TRBJ2-3, with D hard to call. The germline V gene encodes CDR1 MNHNS and CDR2 SASEGT. Trimming removed 1 base at V and 6 bases at J, with 5 bases between. This CDR3 is 12 amino acids long.

The V and J genes are TRBV28 and TRBJ2-3; 12 bases are shared with TRBD1. J lost 7 bases, V lost 5 bases, and 7 bases had no gene match. CDR1 and CDR2 (germline): MDHEN, SYDVKM. The CDR3 sequence is 15 residues long. The CDR3, as DNA: TGTGCCAGCAGTACCCGGGACAGGGGGCGCCATACGCAGTATTTT. It yields the protein CASSTRDRGRHTQYF.